These T cell receptor beta chains were read from a single sample in a study of cytomegalovirus exposure and HLA in healthy donors. Clones were read by immunoSEQ multiplex PCR, and TCRdb kept only the in-frame ones, dropping some. The sample shows around 60,000 clones, about 94% of them seen only once. The sample was PBMCs. The receptors derive from a man aged 18 to 30 in good health and CMV-seropositive. The CDR3 runs from the conserved cysteine through the conserved F or W. D genes are given only for firm matches. The size of a clone is reported for some rows only, either as once, few or many, or as a class for expanded clones.

>TRBJ2-3|TRBV7-9|.|.
TGTGCCAGCAGCCCCCGGGATTACCCCACAGATACGCAGTATTTT
CASSPRDYPTDTQYF
>TRBJ1-1|TRBV30|.|TRBD1
TGTGCCTGGACCAGGGGGACTGAAGCTTTCTTT
CAWTRGTEAFF
>TRBJ2-7|TRBV5-4|.|.
TGTGCCAGCAGCTTGGTTCCCCAGGGTGAGGAGTACTTC
CASSLVPQGEEYF
>TRBJ2-7|TRBV2|.|.
TGTGCCAGCAGTGACATAGGGGCCCCGCTATCCTACGAGCAGTACTTC
CASSDIGAPLSYEQYF
>TRBJ2-1|TRBV5-1|.|TRBD2
TGCGCCAGCAGCTCAGGGACTAGCGGCTACAATGAGCAGTTCTTC
CASSSGTSGYNEQFF
>TRBJ2-3|TRBV27|.|.
TGTGCCAGCGCAGGGGTGGGGTTGGCAGATACGCAGTATTTT
CASAGVGLADTQYF
>TRBJ1-1|TRBV11-2|once|.
TGTGCCAGCAGCTCAGAGTTCAGATACATGAACACTGAAGCTTTCTTT
CASSSEFRYMNTEAFF
>TRBJ2-7|TRBV5-5|.|.
TGTGCCAGCAGCTCACAGGGATTATCCTACGAGCAGTACTTC
CASSSQGLSYEQYF
>TRBJ1-1|TRBV5-6|.|.
TGTGCCAGCAGCCTTTTCAGGGGTATCACTGAAGCTTTCTTT
CASSLFRGITEAFF
>TRBJ2-1|TRBV11-2|.|.
TGTGCCAGCAGCCCCTTTCAGGATGAGCAGTTCTTC
CASSPFQDEQFF
>TRBJ2-7|TRBV27|.|.
TGTGCCAGCAGTATATACAGAAGTCCTTCCTACGAGCAGTACTTC
CASSIYRSPSYEQYF
>TRBJ2-1|TRBV28|once|.
TGTGCCAGCAGGCCCTTTGGTCGGGAATCCTACAATGAGCAGTTCTTC
CASRPFGRESYNEQFF
>TRBJ2-1|TRBV5-1|.|TRBD2
TGCGCCAGCAGCTTGGCTCGTCTAGCGGGAGTAAATGAGCAGTTCTTC
CASSLARLAGVNEQFF
>TRBJ2-1|TRBV7-2|.|TRBD1
TGTGCCAGCAGCTTAGTTTGGGACAGCTCCTACAATGAGCAGTTCTTC
CASSLVWDSSYNEQFF
>TRBJ1-4|TRBV2|.|TRBD1
TGTGCCACCTACAGGGGACTTAATGAAAAACTGTTTTTT
CATYRGLNEKLFF
>TRBJ2-1|TRBV6-6|.|TRBD1
TGTGCCAGCAGTTATATGGGACAGGGGGACAATGAGCAGTTCTTC
CASSYMGQGDNEQFF
>TRBJ2-7|TRBV27|.|.
TGTGCCAGCAGTTTATCCTCACACTACGAGCAGTACTTC
CASSLSSHYEQYF
>TRBJ2-7|TRBV6-6|.|TRBD1
TGTGCCAGCAGTTACTCGGGACAGCGCTACGAGCAGTACTTC
CASSYSGQRYEQYF
>TRBJ2-6|TRBV6-6|.|.
TGTGCCAGCAGTTACCTAGCCGTCTCTGGGGCCAACGTCCTGACTTTC
CASSYLAVSGANVLTF
>TRBJ2-7|TRBV4-1|.|TRBD1
TGCGCCAGCAGCCAAGGACAGGGCTGGAACGAGCAGTACTTC
CASSQGQGWNEQYF
>TRBJ2-5|TRBV6-5|.|.
TGTGCCAGCAGTTACTCGAGCTATGTCGCCGAGACCCAGTACTTC
CASSYSSYVAETQYF
>TRBJ1-4|TRBV7-2|.|.
TGTGCCAGCAGCTTTGGAGACGGTAATGAAAAACTGTTTTTT
CASSFGDGNEKLFF